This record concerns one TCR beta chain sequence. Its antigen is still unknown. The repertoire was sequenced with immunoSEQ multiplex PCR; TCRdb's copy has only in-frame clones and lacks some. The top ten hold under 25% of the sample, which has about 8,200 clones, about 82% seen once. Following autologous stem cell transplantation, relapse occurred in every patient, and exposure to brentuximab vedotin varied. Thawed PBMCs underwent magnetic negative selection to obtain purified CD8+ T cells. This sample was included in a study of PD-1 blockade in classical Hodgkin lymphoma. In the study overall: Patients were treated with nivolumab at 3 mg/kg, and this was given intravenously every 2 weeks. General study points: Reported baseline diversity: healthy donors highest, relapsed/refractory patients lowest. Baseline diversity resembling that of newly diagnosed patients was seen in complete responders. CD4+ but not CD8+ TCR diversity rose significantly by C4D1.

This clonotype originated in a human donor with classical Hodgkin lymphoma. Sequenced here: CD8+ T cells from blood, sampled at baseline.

CDR3 region: CASSLVFTGELFF. CDR3 nucleotides: TGTGCCAGCAGCTTAGTCTTCACCGGGGAGCTGTTTTTT. The chain combines TRBV11-3 with TRBJ2-2; D gene ambiguous. This CDR3 is 13 amino acids long. Deletions cut 1 base from V and 4 bases from J, with 4 bases between. Germline V gene data show CDR1 as SGHNT and CDR2 as YENEEA.